This T cell receptor (beta chain) was identified in a study of Ad26.COV2.S vaccination and SARS-CoV-2 variants. At the level of the study: Participant was drawn from the COV1001 Ad26.COV2.S trial arm.

On this clone itself: What it binds is unknown.

Profiling relied on immunoSEQ multiplex PCR, and the TCRdb table lists in-frame clones only, not all of them. Of about 420,000 clones detected, around 89% appear once; the ten largest clones hold around 3.6%. General study findings and limits: While placebo recipients had lower spike-specific TCR breadth, vaccine recipients had more.

The treatment denotes: 19 received Ad26.COV2.S at low or high dose, single or two shots; about five received placebo; per-sample allocation not given. Specimen acquisition occurred on day 63 following the initial vaccine or placebo injection. The CDR3 totals 14 residues. V gave up 2 bases and J gave up 5 bases, with 12 bases separating them. Per the germline V gene, CDR1 is SGHTA and CDR2 is FQGTGA. The sequence was collected from a person between 18 and 60 years old who received the Ad26.COV2.S COVID-19 vaccine or a placebo. The chain is built from TRBV7-3 and TRBJ1-1; unclear D gene. The specimen comprised peripheral blood, sampled in a trial of Ad26.COV2.S vaccine versus placebo. CDR3 nucleotide sequence: TGTGCCAGCAGCTTACGCCCCTGGGAGACTGAAGCTTTCTTT. It encodes CASSLRPWETEAFF.